The next 17 T cell receptor beta chains were all read from a single sample in a study of human T cells and chemical hapten exposure (dated by TCRdb to the early 2020s). Library construction relied on RACE. The listed sequencing device is NextSeq 500. TCRdb's own reprocessing of the public reads used fastp at Q25 and MiXCR and kept productive beta chains. Rows with one shared CDR3 protein collapse into an entry with the most common genes and DNA. For this sample there are over 50,000 distinct CDR3 sequences; 9.5% to 10% appear just once. Around a tenth of the sample lies in the top ten. This specimen's time point label, per the study, means: pre-sensitization, week 0. The sample's treatment or condition, from its label and the paper: therapeutic diphenylcyclopropenone sensitization with weekly scalp DPC. Total RNA was isolated from unfractionated whole blood collected in Tempus Blood RNA tubes. The specimen was whole blood, collected in connection with sensitization to the hapten diphenylcyclopropenone (DPC). These TCRs come from a woman in her 30s with alopecia areata. Some clones in this sample may be carry-over from other donors' samples.

The chain carries TRBV12-3 or TRBV12-4 and TRBJ1-2; the match to TRBD1 covers 7 bases. This CDR3 spans 14 amino acids. With V trimmed by 8 bases and J by 4 bases, 10 bases remained unmatched. This CDR3 reads CASCRAGGIYGYTF. The CDR3 DNA reads as TGTGCCAGCTGTCGGGCAGGGGGAATCTATGGCTACACCTTC.

In its sample, this clonotype was seen many times. The chain links TRBV6-2 or TRBV6-3 to TRBJ1-2, with 7 positions matching TRBD1. The V gene end was trimmed by 6 bases and the J gene end by 6 bases; junction bases not matched to a gene: 10. Germline values: CDR1 MNHEY, CDR2 SVGEGT. The length of the CDR3 is 14 residues. For the CDR3, the DNA is TGTGCCAGCAGCAAAGGGGGCCAAGAGGATGGCTACACCTTC. Translation: CASSKGGQEDGYTF.

The chain has TRBV20-1 and TRBJ2-3, with D possibly TRBD2 on 5 matching bases. CDR1 and CDR2 (germline): DFQATT, SNEGSKA (reference sequence). CDR3 size: 15 residues. Trimming pared 3 bases from V and 2 bases from J, leaving 15 bases between. The CDR3 bases are TGCAGTGCTAGGTCCTGGGAGACGATCACAGATACGCAGTATTTT. Its translation: CSARSWETITDTQYF.

This clonotype was detected many times. Here the CDR3 DNA reads TGCAGTGCTAGAGGGATATCAGCACTGAACACTGAAGCTTTCTTT. Residues: CSARGISALNTEAFF. The chain has TRBV20-1 and TRBJ1-1; D uncertain. Germline V gene lookup returns CDR1 DFQATT and CDR2 SNEGSKA (reference sequence). The CDR3 extends over 15 amino acids. The ends were cut back, 1 base at V and 0 bases at J, with 12 bases in the middle.

This clonotype was picked up many times. The rearrangement links TRBV29-1 to TRBJ2-5; 8 nucleotides agree with TRBD1. J was trimmed by 5 bases and V by 5 bases; bases with no gene match: 7. The CDR3 spans 13 residues. Germline V gives CDR1 SQVTM, CDR2 ANQGSEA. The CDR3 DNA follows: TGCAGCGTTAAGGACAGGGTGGTTGAGACCCAGTACTTC. Translating gives CSVKDRVVETQYF.

This clonotype was counted a few times. The chain links TRBV6-1 to TRBJ1-1; D call uncertain. CDR3 length: 15 amino acids. The germline V gene has CDR1 MNHNS and CDR2 SASEGT. V lost 6 bases and J 2 bases, leaving 16 bases between the germline ends. CDR3 sequence (DNA): TGTGCCAGCAGCTGGACGGCGATAGCTAACACTGAAGCTTTCTTT. Residues: CASSWTAIANTEAFF.

Concerning this clonotype: Given the absence of the conserved phenylalanine or tryptophan at the CDR3 end, a read error is likely. The V gene is TRBV29-1, the J gene TRBJ2-4, with unresolved D. V was trimmed by 4 bases and J by 4 bases, leaving 5 bases between them. The CDR3 contains 11 residues. Germline CDR1 is SQVTM and CDR2 is ANQGSEA. This CDR3 reads CSVAEKNIQYL. CDR3 DNA: TGCAGCGTTGCAGAGAAAAACATTCAGTACTTA.

The V gene is TRBV3-1, the J gene TRBJ1-1; D perhaps matches TRBD1 (5 bases). V was cut by 5 bases and J by 5 bases, with 12 bases left in between. The germline V gene has CDR1 LGHDT and CDR2 YNNKEL (reference sequence). This CDR3 comprises 13 residues. The CDR3 protein is CASSWGEGTEAFF. The DNA of the CDR3 is TGTGCCAGCAGCTGGGGAGAGGGGACTGAAGCTTTCTTT.

This sequence joins TRBV7-8 and TRBJ1-5, with D possibly TRBD1 on 6 matching bases. V dropped 4 bases and J dropped 3 bases, with 16 bases sitting between them. Germline loops: CDR1 SGHVS, CDR2 FQNEAQ. The CDR3 runs 16 residues. The CDR3 sequence: CASSSQTTGPNQPQHF. As DNA, the CDR3 is TGTGCCAGCAGCTCCCAAACCACAGGGCCCAATCAGCCCCAGCATTTT.

This clonotype was detected many times. V is TRBV10-3 and J is TRBJ1-5, with no clear D. Germline-derived CDR1 and CDR2 are ENHRY and SYGVKD. V lost 4 bases to trimming and J lost 6 bases, with 7 bases between them. CDR3 size: 12 residues. CDR3 sequence (DNA): TGTGCCATCAGTGGAATGGGTCAGCCCCAGCATTTT. Its translation is CAISGMGQPQHF.

This chain uses TRBV7-6 with TRBJ1-1, with D maybe TRBD1 (6 bases). Deletions cut 1 base from V and 5 bases from J, with 14 bases between. From germline, CDR1 is SGHVS and CDR2 FNYEAQ. The CDR3 contains 15 residues. As DNA, the CDR3 is TGTGCCAGCAGCTTAGAGGGGGGGGGCGCGACTGAAGCTTTCTTT. Translation: CASSLEGGGATEAFF. The variable domain in full, completed from reference TRBV7-6 and TRBJ1-1, reads GAGVSQSPRYKVTKRGQDVALRCDPISGHVSLYWYRQALGQGPEFLTYFNYEAQQDKSGLPNDRFSAERPEGSISTLTIQRTEQRDSAMYRCASSLEGGGATEAFFGQGTRLTVV.

This clonotype was seen many times. The chain has TRBV6-6 and TRBJ2-1; D not resolved. Between the trimmed V and J ends, which lost 4 bases and 6 bases, there was a span of 19 bases. The CDR3 runs to 16 residues. Germline V gene data show CDR1 as MNHNY and CDR2 as SVGAGI (reference sequence). The CDR3 nucleotides read TGTGCCAGCAGTTTTGAGCTCCCTCAGACCGGCAATGAGCAGTTCTTC. The encoded protein is CASSFELPQTGNEQFF.

The V call is TRBV6-2 or TRBV6-3, the J call TRBJ1-6, with a tentative D call TRBD1 (5 bases). Germline assignment: CDR1 MNHEY and CDR2 SVGEGT. This CDR3 contains 14 residues. The V end lost 5 bases, the J end lost 0 bases, and 5 bases lay between the germline ends. CDR3 amino acids: CASSDSSYNSPLHF. CDR3 DNA sequence: TGTGCCAGCAGTGACAGCTCCTATAATTCACCCCTCCACTTT.

The V gene is TRBV14, the J gene TRBJ2-1, with 10 bases identical to TRBD2. Trimming took 4 bases from V and 8 from J; bases not matched to a gene: 11. The germline V gene has CDR1 SGHDN and CDR2 FVKESK. The CDR3 runs 16 residues. The CDR3 loop reads CASSPLVLAGIYEQFF. Here the CDR3 DNA reads TGTGCCAGCAGCCCGCTCGTACTAGCGGGGATCTATGAGCAGTTCTTC.

By its share, this clonotype is medium-sized (0.01 to 0.1%). This chain links TRBV2 with TRBJ1-1, with a weak D call TRBD1 (5 bases). The CDR3 is made up of 14 amino acids. Germline V gives CDR1 SNHLY, CDR2 FYNNEI. V was clipped by 6 bases and J by 1 base, with 12 bases between them. The CDR3 loop is CASRFREGNTEAFF. CDR3 nucleotide sequence: TGTGCCAGCAGGTTCAGGGAAGGGAACACTGAAGCTTTCTTT.

DNA of the CDR3: TGTGCCAGCAGGGGGACAGCGATAGGAGAGACCCAGTACTTC. Amino acid sequence: CASRGTAIGETQYF. The rearrangement joins TRBV25-1 to TRBJ2-5; 7 nucleotides line up with TRBD1. Looked up from germline, CDR1 is MGHDK and CDR2 is SYGVNS. The CDR3 has 14 amino acids. The junction had 8 bases not matched to a gene; V was cut back by 6 bases and J by 4 bases.

Ten or more counts support this clonotype. The V and J genes are TRBV29-1 and TRBJ1-5; 7 positions match TRBD1. The germline V gene encodes CDR1 SQVTM and CDR2 ANQGSEA. V lost 7 bases and J lost 7; bases outside the gene matches: 10. This CDR3 has 13 amino acids. Written as DNA, the CDR3 is TGCAGCGCTACGAAGGGGGCCGGACAGCCCCAGCATTTT. It encodes CSATKGAGQPQHF.